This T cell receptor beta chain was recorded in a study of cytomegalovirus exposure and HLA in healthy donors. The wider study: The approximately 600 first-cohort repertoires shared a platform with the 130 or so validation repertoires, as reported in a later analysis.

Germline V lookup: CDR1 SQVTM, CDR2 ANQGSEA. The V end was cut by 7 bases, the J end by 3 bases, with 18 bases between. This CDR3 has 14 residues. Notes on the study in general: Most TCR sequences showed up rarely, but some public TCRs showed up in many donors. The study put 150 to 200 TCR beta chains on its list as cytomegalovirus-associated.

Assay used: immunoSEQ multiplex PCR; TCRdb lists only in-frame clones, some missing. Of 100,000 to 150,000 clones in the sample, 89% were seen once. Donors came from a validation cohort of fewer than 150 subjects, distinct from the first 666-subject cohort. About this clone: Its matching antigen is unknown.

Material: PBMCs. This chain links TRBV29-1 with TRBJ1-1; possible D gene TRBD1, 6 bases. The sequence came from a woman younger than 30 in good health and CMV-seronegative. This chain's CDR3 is CSADFEDRYTEAFF. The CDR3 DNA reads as TGCAGCGCCGACTTCGAGGACAGATACACTGAAGCTTTCTTT.